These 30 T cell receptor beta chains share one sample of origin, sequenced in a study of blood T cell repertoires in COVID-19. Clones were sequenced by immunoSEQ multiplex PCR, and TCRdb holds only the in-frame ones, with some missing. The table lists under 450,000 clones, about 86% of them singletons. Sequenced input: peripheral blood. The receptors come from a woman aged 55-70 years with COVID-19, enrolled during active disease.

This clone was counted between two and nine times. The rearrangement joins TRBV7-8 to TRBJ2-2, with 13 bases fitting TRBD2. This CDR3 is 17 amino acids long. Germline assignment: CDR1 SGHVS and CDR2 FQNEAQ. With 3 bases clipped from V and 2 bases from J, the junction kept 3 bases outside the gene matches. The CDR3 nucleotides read TGTGCCAGCAGCTTGACTAGCGGGGGGCTTAACACCGGGGAGCTGTTTTTT. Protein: CASSLTSGGLNTGELFF.

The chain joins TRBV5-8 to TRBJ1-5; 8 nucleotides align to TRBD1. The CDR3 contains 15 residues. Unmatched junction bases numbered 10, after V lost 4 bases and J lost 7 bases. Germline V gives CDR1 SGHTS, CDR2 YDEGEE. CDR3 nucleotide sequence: TGTGCCAGCAGCCAAGGGACAGGAGAAGGACAGCCCCAGCATTTT. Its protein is CASSQGTGEGQPQHF.

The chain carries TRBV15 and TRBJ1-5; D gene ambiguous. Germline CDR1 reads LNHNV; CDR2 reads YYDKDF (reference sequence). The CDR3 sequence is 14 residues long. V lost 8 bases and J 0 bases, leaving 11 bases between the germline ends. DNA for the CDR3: TGTGCCACCCGGGCGGGTTATAGCAATCAGCCCCAGCATTTT. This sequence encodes CATRAGYSNQPQHF. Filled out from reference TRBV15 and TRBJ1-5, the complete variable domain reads DAMVIQNPRYQVTQFGKPVTLSCSQTLNHNVMYWYQQKSSQAPKLLFHYYDKDFNNEADTPDNFQSRRPNTSFCFLDIRSPGLGDTAMYLCATRAGYSNQPQHFGDGTRLSIL.

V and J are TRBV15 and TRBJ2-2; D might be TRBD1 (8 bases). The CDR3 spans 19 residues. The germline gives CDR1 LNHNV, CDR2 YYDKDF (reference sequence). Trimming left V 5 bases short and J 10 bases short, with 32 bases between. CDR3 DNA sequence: TGTGCCACCAGCGGGAGGGCAGGGGGCTACGAGCGCCCCATTTCGGAGCTGTTTTTT. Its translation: CATSGRAGGYERPISELFF.

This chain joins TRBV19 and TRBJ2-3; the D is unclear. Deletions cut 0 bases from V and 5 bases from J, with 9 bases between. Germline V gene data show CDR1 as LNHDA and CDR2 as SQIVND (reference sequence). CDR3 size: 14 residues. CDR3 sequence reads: CASSIDLYIDTQYF. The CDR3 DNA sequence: TGTGCCAGTAGTATAGATCTGTATATAGATACGCAGTATTTT.

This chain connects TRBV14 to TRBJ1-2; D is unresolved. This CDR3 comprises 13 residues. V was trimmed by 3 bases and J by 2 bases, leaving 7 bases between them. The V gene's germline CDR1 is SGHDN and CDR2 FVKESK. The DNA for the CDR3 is TGTGCCAGCAGCCAGACATTGAACTATGGCTACACCTTC. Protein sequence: CASSQTLNYGYTF.

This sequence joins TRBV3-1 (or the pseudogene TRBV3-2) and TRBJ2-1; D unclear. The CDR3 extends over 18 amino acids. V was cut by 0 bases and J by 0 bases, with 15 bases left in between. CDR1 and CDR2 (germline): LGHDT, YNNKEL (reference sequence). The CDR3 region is CASSQDWFQTSSYNEQFF. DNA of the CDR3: TGTGCCAGCAGCCAAGATTGGTTTCAGACAAGCTCCTACAATGAGCAGTTCTTC.

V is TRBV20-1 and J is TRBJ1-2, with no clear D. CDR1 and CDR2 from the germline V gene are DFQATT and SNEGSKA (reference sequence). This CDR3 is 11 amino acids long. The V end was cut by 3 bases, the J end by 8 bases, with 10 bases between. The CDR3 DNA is TGCAGTGCTAGCGGCGGGGTAGGCTACACCTTC. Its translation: CSASGGVGYTF.

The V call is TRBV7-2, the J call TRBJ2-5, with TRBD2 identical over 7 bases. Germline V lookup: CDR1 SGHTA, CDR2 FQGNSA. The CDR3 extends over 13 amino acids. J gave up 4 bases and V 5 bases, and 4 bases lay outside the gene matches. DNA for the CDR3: TGTGCCAGCAGCCCGGGGGGACGAGAGACCCAGTACTTC. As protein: CASSPGGRETQYF.

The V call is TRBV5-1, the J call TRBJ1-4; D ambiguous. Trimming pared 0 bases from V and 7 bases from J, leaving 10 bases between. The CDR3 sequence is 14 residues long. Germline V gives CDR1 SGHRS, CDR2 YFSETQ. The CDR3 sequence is CASSLGGDGEKLFF. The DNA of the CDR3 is TGCGCCAGCAGCTTGGGCGGGGATGGTGAAAAACTGTTTTTT. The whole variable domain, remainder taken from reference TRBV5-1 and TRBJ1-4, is KAGVTQTPRYLIKTRGQQVTLSCSPISGHRSVSWYQQTPGQGLQFLFEYFSETQRNKGNFPGRFSGRQFSNSRSEMNVSTLELGDSALYLCASSLGGDGEKLFFGSGTQLSVL.

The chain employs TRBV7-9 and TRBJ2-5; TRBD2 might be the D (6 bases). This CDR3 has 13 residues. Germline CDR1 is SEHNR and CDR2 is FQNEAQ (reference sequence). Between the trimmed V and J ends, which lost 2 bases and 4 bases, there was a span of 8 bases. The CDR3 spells CASSLRTTETQYF. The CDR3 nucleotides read TGTGCCAGCAGCTTAAGGACTACAGAGACCCAGTACTTC.

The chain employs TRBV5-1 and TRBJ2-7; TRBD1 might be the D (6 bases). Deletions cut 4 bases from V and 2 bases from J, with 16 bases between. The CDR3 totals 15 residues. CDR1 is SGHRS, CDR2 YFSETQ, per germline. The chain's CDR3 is CASSGDLDRPYEQYF. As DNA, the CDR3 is TGCGCCAGCAGCGGTGATTTGGACAGACCCTACGAGCAGTACTTC.

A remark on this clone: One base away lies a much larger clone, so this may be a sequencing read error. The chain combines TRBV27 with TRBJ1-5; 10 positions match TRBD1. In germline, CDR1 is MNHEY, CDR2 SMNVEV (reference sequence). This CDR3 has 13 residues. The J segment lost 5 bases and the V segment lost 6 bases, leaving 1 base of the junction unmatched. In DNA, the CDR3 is TGTGCCAGCAGGGGGACAGGGGATCAGCCCCAGCATTTT. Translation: CASRGTGDQPQHF.

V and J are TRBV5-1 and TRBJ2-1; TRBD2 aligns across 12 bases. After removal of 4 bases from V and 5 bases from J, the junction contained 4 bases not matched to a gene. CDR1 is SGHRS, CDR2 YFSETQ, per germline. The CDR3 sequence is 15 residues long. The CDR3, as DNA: TGCGCCAGCAGCCCGACTAGCGGGGGTAACAATGAGCAGTTCTTC. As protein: CASSPTSGGNNEQFF.

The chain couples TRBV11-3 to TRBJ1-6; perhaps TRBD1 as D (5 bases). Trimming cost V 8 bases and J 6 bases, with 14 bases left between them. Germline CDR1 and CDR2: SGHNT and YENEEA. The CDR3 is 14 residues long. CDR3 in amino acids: CASRGEGTNSPLHF. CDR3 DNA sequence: TGTGCCAGCCGGGGGGAGGGGACTAATTCACCCCTCCACTTT.

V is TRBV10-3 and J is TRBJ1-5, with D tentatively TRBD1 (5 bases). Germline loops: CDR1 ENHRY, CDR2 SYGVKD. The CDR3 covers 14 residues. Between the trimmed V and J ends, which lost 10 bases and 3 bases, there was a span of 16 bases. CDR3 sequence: CATNPSGNNQPQHF. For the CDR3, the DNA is TGTGCCACAAACCCCTCAGGGAACAATCAGCCCCAGCATTTT.

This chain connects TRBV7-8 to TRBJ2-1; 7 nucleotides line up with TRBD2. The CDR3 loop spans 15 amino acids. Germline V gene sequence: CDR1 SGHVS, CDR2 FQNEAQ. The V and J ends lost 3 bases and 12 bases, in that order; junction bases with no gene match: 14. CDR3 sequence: CASSLPSKRGVVQFF. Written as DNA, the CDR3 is TGTGCCAGCAGCTTGCCCTCGAAGCGGGGTGTGGTGCAGTTCTTC.

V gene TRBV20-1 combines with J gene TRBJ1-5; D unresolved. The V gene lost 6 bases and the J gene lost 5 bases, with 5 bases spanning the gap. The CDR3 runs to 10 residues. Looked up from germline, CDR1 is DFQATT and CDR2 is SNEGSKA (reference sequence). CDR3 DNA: TGCAGTGCCGGGGATCAGCCCCAGCATTTT. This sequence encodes CSAGDQPQHF.

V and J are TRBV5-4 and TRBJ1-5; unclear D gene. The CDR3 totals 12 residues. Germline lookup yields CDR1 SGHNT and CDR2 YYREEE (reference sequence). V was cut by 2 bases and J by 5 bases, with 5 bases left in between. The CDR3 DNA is TGTGCCAGCAGCTTTCCGGATCAGCCCCAGCATTTT. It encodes CASSFPDQPQHF.

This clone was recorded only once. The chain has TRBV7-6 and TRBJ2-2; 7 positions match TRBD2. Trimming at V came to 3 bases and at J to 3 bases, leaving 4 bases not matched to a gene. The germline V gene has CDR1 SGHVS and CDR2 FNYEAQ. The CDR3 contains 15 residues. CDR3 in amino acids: CASSFFTSDTGELFF. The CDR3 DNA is TGTGCCAGCAGCTTCTTTACTAGCGACACCGGGGAGCTGTTTTTT.

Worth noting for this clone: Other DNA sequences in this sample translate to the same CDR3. The CDR3 loop is CASSYSTSGSYEQYF. The CDR3 nucleotides read TGTGCCAGCAGTTACTCGACTAGCGGCTCCTACGAGCAGTACTTC. The chain carries TRBV6-5 and TRBJ2-7; 9 bases fit TRBD2. V lost 0 bases to trimming and J lost 0 bases; unmatched junction nucleotides: 0. Germline V CDR1 and CDR2: MNHEY, SVGAGI. CDR3 length equals 15 residues.

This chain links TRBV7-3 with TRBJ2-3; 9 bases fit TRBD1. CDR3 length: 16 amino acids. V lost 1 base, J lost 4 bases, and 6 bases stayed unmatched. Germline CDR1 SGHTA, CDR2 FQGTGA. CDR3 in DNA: TGTGCCAGCAGCTTAATCGGCGGGACAGGGTCAGATACGCAGTATTTT. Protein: CASSLIGGTGSDTQYF.

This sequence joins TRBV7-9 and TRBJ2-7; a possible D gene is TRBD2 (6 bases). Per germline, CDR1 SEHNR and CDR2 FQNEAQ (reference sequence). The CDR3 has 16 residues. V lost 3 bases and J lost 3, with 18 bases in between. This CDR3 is CASSLTGTPRFYEQYF. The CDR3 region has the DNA TGTGCCAGCAGCTTGACCGGGACTCCTAGATTCTACGAGCAGTACTTC.

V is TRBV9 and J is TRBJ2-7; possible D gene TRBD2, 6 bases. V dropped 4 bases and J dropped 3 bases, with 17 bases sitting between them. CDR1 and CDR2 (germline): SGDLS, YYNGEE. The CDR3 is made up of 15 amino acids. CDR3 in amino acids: CASSPRLGWDYEQYF. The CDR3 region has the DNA TGTGCCAGCAGCCCCCGACTAGGTTGGGACTACGAGCAGTACTTC. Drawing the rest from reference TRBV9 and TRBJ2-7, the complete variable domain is DSGVTQTPKHLITATGQRVTLRCSPRSGDLSVYWYQQSLDQGLQFLIQYYNGEERAKGNILERFSAQQFPDLHSELNLSSLELGDSALYFCASSPRLGWDYEQYFGPGTRLTVT.

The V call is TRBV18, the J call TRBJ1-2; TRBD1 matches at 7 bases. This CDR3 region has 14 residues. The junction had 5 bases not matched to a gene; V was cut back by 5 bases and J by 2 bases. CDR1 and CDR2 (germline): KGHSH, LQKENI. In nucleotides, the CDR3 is TGTGCCAGCTCAGCTCGACAGGGCAACTATGGCTACACCTTC. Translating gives CASSARQGNYGYTF.

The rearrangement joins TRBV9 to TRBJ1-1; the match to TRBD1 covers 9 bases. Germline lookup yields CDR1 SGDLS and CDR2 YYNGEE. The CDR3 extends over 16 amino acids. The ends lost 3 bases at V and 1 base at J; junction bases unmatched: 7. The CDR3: CASSATVQGANTEAFF. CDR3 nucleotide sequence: TGTGCCAGCAGCGCCACAGTACAGGGGGCGAACACTGAAGCTTTCTTT.

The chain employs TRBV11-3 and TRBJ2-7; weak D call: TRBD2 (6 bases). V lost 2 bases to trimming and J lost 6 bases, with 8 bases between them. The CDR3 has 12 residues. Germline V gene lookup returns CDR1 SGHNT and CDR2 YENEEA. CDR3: CASSLPGGEQYF. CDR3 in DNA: TGTGCCAGCAGCTTACCCGGGGGCGAGCAGTACTTC.

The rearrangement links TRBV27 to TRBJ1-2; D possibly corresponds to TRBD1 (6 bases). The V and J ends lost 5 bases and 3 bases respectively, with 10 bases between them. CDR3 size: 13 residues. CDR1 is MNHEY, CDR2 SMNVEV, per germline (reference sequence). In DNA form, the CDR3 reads TGTGCCAGCAGTACAGGGAACTACTATGGCTACACCTTC. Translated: CASSTGNYYGYTF.

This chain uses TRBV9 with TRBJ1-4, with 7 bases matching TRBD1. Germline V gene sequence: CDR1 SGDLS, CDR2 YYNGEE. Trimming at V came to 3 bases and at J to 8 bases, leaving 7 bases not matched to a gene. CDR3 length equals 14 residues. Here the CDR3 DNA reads TGTGCCAGCAGCGCGACAGGGCGGCGGGAAAAACTGTTTTTT. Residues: CASSATGRREKLFF.

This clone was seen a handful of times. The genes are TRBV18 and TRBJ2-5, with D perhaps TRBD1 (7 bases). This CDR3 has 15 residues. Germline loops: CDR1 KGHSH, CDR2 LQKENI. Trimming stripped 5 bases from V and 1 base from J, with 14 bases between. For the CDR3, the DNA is TGTGCCAGCTCATCCCAGGGGGGCGGCCAAGAGACCCAGTACTTC. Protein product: CASSSQGGGQETQYF.